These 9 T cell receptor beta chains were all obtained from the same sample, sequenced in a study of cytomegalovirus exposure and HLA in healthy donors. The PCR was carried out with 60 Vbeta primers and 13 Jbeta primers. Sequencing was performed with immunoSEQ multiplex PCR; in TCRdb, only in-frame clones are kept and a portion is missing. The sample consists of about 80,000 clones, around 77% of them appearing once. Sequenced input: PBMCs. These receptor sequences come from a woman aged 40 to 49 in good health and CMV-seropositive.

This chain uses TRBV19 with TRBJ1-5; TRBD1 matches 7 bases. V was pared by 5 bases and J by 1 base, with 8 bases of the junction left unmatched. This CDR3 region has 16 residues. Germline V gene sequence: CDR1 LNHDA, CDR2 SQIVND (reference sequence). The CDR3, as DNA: TGTGCCAGTAGTGTCTACAGGGGATCGAGCAATCAGCCCCAGCATTTT. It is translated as CASSVYRGSSNQPQHF.

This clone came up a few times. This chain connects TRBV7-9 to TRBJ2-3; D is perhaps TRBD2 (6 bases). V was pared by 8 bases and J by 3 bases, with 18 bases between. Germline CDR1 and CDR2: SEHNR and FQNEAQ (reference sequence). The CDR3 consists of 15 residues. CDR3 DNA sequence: TGTGCCAGCGATGATGTAGCGGAGGGGACAGATACGCAGTATTTT. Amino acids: CASDDVAEGTDTQYF.

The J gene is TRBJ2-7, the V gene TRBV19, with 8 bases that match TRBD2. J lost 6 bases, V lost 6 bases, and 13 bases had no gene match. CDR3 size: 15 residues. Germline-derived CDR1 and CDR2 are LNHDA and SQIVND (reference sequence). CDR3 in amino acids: CASSPREGPPSEQYF. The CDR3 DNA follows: TGTGCCAGTAGCCCCCGGGAGGGACCACCCTCCGAGCAGTACTTC.

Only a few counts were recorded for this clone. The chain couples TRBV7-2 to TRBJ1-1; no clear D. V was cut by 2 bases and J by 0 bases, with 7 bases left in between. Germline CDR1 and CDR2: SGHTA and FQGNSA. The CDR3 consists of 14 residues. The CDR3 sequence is CASSLQALNTEAFF. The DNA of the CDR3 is TGTGCCAGCAGCTTACAGGCTTTGAACACTGAAGCTTTCTTT.

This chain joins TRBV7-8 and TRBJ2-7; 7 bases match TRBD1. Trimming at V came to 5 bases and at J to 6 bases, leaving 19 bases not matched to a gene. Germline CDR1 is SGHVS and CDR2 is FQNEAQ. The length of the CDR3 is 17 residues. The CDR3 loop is CASSPNSGTALLREQYF. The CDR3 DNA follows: TGTGCCAGCAGCCCTAACTCCGGGACAGCCCTCCTACGCGAGCAGTACTTC.

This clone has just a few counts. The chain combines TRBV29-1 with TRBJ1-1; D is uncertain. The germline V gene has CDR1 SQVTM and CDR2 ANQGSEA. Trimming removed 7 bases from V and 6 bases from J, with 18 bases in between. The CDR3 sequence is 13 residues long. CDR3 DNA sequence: TGCAGCGCCTGGGCGCGGGCGCAATCTGAAGCTTTCTTT. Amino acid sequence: CSAWARAQSEAFF.

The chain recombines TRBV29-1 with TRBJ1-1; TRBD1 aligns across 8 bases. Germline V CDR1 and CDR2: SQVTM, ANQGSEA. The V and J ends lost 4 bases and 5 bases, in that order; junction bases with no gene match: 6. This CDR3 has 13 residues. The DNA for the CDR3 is TGCAGCGTTGTCCGGGACAGGTCAACTGAAGCTTTCTTT. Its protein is CSVVRDRSTEAFF.

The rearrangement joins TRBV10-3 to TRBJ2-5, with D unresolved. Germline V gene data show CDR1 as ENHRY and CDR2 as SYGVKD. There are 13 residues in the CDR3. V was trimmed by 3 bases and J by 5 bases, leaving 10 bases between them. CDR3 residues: CAISDGDRETQYF. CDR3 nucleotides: TGTGCCATCAGTGACGGAGATCGGGAGACCCAGTACTTC.

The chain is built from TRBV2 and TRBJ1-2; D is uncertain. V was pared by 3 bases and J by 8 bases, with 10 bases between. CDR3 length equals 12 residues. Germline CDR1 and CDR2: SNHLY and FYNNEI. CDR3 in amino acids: CASSDELRGYTF. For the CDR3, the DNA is TGTGCCAGCAGTGATGAACTGAGAGGCTACACCTTC. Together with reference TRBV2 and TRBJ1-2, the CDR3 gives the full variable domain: EPEVTQTPSHQVTQMGQEVILRCVPISNHLYFYWYRQILGQKVEFLVSFYNNEISEKSEIFDDQFSVERPDGSNFTLKIRSTKLEDSAMYFCASSDELRGYTFGSGTRLTVV.